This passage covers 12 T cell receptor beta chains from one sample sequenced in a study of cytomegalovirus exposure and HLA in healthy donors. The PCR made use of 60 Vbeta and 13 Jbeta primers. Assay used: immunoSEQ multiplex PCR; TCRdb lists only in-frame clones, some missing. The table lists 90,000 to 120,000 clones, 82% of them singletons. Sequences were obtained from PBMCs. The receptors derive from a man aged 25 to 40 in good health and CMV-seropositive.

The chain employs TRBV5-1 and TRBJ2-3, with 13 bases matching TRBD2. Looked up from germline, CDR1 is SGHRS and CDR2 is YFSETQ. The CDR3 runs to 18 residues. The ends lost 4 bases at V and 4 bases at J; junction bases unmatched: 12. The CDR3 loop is CASSRQTTSGGWADTQYF. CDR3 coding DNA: TGCGCCAGCAGCAGGCAGACGACTAGCGGGGGGTGGGCAGATACGCAGTATTTT.

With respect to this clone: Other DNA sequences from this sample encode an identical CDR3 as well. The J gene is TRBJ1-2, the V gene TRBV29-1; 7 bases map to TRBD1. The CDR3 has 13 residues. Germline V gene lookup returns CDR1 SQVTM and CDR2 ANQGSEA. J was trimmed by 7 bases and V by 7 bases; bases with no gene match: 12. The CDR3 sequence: CSANTGAVLGYTF. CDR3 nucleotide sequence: TGCAGCGCCAATACAGGGGCCGTTCTTGGCTACACCTTC.

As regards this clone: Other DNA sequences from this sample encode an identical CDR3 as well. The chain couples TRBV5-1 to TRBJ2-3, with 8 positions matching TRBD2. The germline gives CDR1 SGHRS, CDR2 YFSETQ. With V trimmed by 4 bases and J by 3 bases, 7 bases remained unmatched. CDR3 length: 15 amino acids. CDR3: CASSLGGLGTDTQYF. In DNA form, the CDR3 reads TGCGCCAGCAGCCTAGGGGGACTAGGGACAGATACGCAGTATTTT.

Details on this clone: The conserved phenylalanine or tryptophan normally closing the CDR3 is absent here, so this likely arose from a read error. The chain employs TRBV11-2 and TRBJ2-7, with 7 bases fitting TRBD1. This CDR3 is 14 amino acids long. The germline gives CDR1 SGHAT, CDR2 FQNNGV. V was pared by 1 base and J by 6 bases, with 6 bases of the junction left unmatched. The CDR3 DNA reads TGTGCCAGCAGCTTAGCCTCGACAGGGCTCGAGCAGTACCTC. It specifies CASSLASTGLEQYL.

Here the CDR3 DNA reads TGTGCCAGCAGCTTAATGGGGCTCGGGACAGATACGCAGTATTTT. Protein: CASSLMGLGTDTQYF. The chain couples TRBV7-6 to TRBJ2-3; a possible D gene is TRBD1 (5 bases). The V end lost 2 bases, the J end lost 3 bases, and 12 bases lay between the germline ends. Germline V gene sequence: CDR1 SGHVS, CDR2 FNYEAQ. This CDR3 comprises 15 residues.

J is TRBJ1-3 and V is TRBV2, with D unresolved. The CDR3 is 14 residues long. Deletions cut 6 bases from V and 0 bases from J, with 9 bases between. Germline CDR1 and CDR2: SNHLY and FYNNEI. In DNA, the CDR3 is TGTGCCAGCAGAATAACTGTCTCTGGAAACACCATATATTTT. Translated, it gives CASRITVSGNTIYF.

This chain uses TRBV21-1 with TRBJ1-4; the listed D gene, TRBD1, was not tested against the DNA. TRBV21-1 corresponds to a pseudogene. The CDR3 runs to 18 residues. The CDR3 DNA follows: TGTGCCAGCAACTTATCGGGACAGGAACCAACAACTAATGAAAAACTGTTTTTT. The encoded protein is CASNLSGQEPTTNEKLFF.

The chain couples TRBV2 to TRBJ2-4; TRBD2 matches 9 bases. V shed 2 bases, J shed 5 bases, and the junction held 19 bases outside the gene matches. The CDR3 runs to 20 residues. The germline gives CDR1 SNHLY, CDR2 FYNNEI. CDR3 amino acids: CASSEQRGAHRANLENIQYF. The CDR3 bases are TGTGCCAGCAGTGAACAGCGGGGGGCACACCGCGCTAACTTGGAAAACATTCAGTACTTC. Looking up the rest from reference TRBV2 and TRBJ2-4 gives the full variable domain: EPEVTQTPSHQVTQMGQEVILRCVPISNHLYFYWYRQILGQKVEFLVSFYNNEISEKSEIFDDQFSVERPDGSNFTLKIRSTKLEDSAMYFCASSEQRGAHRANLENIQYFGAGTRLSVL.

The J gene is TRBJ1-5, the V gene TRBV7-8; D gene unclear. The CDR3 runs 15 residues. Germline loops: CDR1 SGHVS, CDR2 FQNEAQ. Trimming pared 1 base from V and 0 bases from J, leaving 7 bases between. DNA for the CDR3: TGTGCCAGCAGCTTAGGTGGGCCTAGCAATCAGCCCCAGCATTTT. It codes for CASSLGGPSNQPQHF.

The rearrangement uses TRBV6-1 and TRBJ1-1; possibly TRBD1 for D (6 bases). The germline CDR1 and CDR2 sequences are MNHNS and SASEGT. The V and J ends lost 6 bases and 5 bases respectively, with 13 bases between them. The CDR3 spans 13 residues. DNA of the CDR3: TGTGCCAGCAGCCGAAGGGGGTTTACTGAAGCTTTCTTT. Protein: CASSRRGFTEAFF.

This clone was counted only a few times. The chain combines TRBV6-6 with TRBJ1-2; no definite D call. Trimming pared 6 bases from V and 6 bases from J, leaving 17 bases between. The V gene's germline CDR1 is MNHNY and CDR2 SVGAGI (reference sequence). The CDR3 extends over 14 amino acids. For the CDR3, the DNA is TGTGCCAGCAGGAACAGCGGAAATCACGATGGCTACACCTTC. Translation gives CASRNSGNHDGYTF.

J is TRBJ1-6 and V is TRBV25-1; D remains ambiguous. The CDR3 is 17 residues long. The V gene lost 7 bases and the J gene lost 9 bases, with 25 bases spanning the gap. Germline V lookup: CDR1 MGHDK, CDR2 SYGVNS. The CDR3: CASNPRWKTTRVSPLHF. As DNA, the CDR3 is TGTGCCAGCAACCCGAGGTGGAAGACGACCCGTGTTTCACCCCTCCACTTT.